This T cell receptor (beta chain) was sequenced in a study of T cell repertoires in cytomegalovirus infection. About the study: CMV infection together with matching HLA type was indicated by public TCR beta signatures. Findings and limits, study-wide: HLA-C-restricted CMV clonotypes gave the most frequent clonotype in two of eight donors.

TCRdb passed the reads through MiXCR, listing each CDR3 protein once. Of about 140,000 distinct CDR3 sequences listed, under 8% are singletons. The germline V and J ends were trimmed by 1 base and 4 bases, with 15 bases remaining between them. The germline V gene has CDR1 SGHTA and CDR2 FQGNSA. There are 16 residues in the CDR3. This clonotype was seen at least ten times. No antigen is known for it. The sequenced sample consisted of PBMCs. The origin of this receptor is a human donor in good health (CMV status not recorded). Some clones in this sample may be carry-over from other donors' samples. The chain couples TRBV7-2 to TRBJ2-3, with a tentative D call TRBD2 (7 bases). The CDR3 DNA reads TGTGCCAGCAGCTTAGAGTGGGGGGGCCGGTCAGATACGCAGTATTTT. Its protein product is CASSLEWGGRSDTQYF.